The 18 T cell receptor beta chains presented below share a single source sample, sequenced in a study of graft-versus-host responses after intestinal transplantation. Antigens of these TCRs are unknown. Here immunoSEQ multiplex PCR was the method, and the copy in TCRdb shows in-frame clones only, minus some. The sample lists 96,000 or so clones; 80% to 95% were seen once. The sequencing here drew on unstimulated CD4+ T cells sorted from spleen or lymph node cells, taken before intestinal transplant. These receptors came from a human donor who received an intestinal transplant.

The chain carries TRBV7-8 and TRBJ2-1, with 7 bases identical to TRBD1. V was clipped by 1 base and J by 6 bases; unmatched bases: 6. From germline, CDR1 is SGHVS and CDR2 FQNEAQ. CDR3 length equals 15 residues. In DNA form, the CDR3 reads TGTGCCAGCAGCTTAGAGGGGACAGCAATCAATGAGCAGTTCTTC. This gives the protein CASSLEGTAINEQFF.

This chain connects TRBV5-1 to TRBJ2-2; the match to TRBD2 covers 9 bases. From germline, CDR1 is SGHRS and CDR2 YFSETQ. V shed 1 base, J shed 8 bases, and the junction held 12 bases outside the gene matches. This CDR3 region has 17 residues. Here the CDR3 reads CASSLLSAGGLGGELFF. The CDR3 DNA is TGCGCCAGCAGCTTGTTATCAGCGGGAGGCCTGGGAGGGGAGCTGTTTTTT.

The chain couples TRBV6-6 to TRBJ2-3; D possibly corresponds to TRBD1 (5 bases). The CDR3 totals 15 residues. V was clipped by 2 bases and J by 2 bases, with 11 bases between them. The V gene's germline CDR1 is MNHNY and CDR2 SVGAGI (reference sequence). The CDR3 sequence is CASSYRGWDTDTQYF. The CDR3 region has the DNA TGTGCCAGCAGTTACAGGGGATGGGACACAGATACGCAGTATTTT.

The V gene is TRBV4-2, the J gene TRBJ1-1, with 8 bases matching TRBD1. CDR1 and CDR2 (germline): LGHNA, YNFKEQ. CDR3 length equals 14 residues. After removal of 4 bases from V and 8 bases from J, the junction contained 9 bases not matched to a gene. DNA for the CDR3: TGTGCCAGCAGCCCAGCTATGGACAGGGTAGAAGCTTTCTTT. It yields the protein CASSPAMDRVEAFF.

The rearrangement uses TRBV30 and TRBJ1-5; TRBD1 might be the D (5 bases). The V end was cut by 7 bases, the J end by 6 bases, with 16 bases between. CDR3 size: 13 residues. The germline gives CDR1 GTSNPN, CDR2 SVGIG (reference sequence). The CDR3 here is CAFTREGFQPQHF. The CDR3 DNA follows: TGTGCCTTCACCAGGGAGGGGTTTCAGCCCCAGCATTTT.

The rearrangement joins TRBV19 to TRBJ1-5; 7 nucleotides align to TRBD1. Looked up from germline, CDR1 is LNHDA and CDR2 is SQIVND (reference sequence). The CDR3 loop spans 14 amino acids. Trimming removed 4 bases from V and 4 bases from J; junction bases left unmatched: 4. CDR3 in amino acids: CASSKGQWNQPQHF. In DNA form, the CDR3 reads TGTGCCAGTAGTAAGGGACAGTGGAATCAGCCCCAGCATTTT. The variable domain in full, completed from reference TRBV19 and TRBJ1-5, reads DGGITQSPKYLFRKEGQNVTLSCEQNLNHDAMYWYRQDPGQGLRLIYYSQIVNDFQKGDIAEGYSVSREKKESFPLTVTSAQKNPTAFYLCASSKGQWNQPQHFGDGTRLSIL.

The sample holds a few counts of this clone. The chain uses TRBV2 and TRBJ1-1; D call uncertain. The CDR3 is made up of 13 amino acids. Per germline, CDR1 SNHLY and CDR2 FYNNEI. The V end lost 3 bases, the J end lost 1 base, and 6 bases lay between the germline ends. CDR3 bases: TGTGCCAGCAGTGACGAGGCGAACACTGAAGCTTTCTTT. It specifies CASSDEANTEAFF.

The chain couples TRBV27 to TRBJ1-2, with D perhaps matching TRBD1 (6 bases). CDR3 length: 16 residues. In germline, CDR1 is MNHEY, CDR2 SMNVEV (reference sequence). V was trimmed by 8 bases and J by 4 bases, leaving 23 bases between them. CDR3 residues: CASRKTGNGLGYGYTF. CDR3 in DNA: TGTGCCAGCCGGAAGACAGGAAACGGGCTTGGCTATGGCTACACCTTC.

This sequence joins TRBV5-6 and TRBJ1-5; D is perhaps TRBD1 (5 bases). Looked up from germline, CDR1 is SGHDT and CDR2 is YYEEEE. V gave up 4 bases and J gave up 5 bases, with 10 bases separating them. The CDR3 totals 13 residues. The CDR3 here is CASSITGDQPQHF. CDR3 sequence (DNA): TGTGCCAGCAGCATAACAGGAGATCAGCCCCAGCATTTT.

The chain joins TRBV6-1 to TRBJ1-1; 10 bases line up with TRBD1. The CDR3 consists of 14 residues. After removal of 3 bases from V and 5 bases from J, the junction contained 3 bases not matched to a gene. CDR1 and CDR2 from the germline V gene are MNHNS and SASEGT. Here the CDR3 DNA reads TGTGCCAGCAGTGAGACAGGGGGCTTGACTGAAGCTTTCTTT. Its translation is CASSETGGLTEAFF.

The rearrangement uses TRBV18 and TRBJ1-1, with a possible D match to TRBD1 (6 bases). Trimming took off 2 bases at V and 5 bases at J, with 12 bases between the two ends. This CDR3 is 14 amino acids long. Germline CDR1 KGHSH, CDR2 LQKENI. The CDR3 bases are TGTGCCAGCTCACCAGGGGGGGCGGGTACTGAAGCTTTCTTT. This sequence encodes CASSPGGAGTEAFF.

This rearrangement joins TRBV5-6 to TRBJ1-1; D unresolved. The CDR3 runs to 16 residues. V was pared by 1 base and J by 3 bases, with 16 bases between. The V gene's germline CDR1 is SGHDT and CDR2 YYEEEE. In DNA, the CDR3 is TGTGCCAGCAGCTTGTTCGGAGGAATAGATCACACTGAAGCTTTCTTT. It translates to CASSLFGGIDHTEAFF.

CDR3: CASSSGNPYGYTF. In DNA form, the CDR3 reads TGTGCCAGCAGCTCAGGGAATCCCTATGGCTACACCTTC. The J gene is TRBJ1-2, the V gene TRBV5-4; perhaps TRBD1 as D (5 bases). With 3 bases removed from V and 4 bases from J, the gap between germline ends came to 10 bases. The CDR3 totals 13 residues. Germline values: CDR1 SGHNT, CDR2 YYREEE (reference sequence). Complete variable domain (other parts from reference TRBV5-4 and TRBJ1-2): ETGVTQSPTHLIKTRGQQVTLRCSSQSGHNTVSWYQQALGQGPQFIFQYYREEENGRGNFPPRFSGLQFPNYSSELNVNALELDDSALYLCASSSGNPYGYTFGSGTRLTVV.

The chain joins TRBV13 to TRBJ2-7, with a possible D match to TRBD1 (6 bases). Germline CDR1 and CDR2: PRHDT and FYEKMQ (reference sequence). Between the trimmed V and J ends, which lost 4 bases and 0 bases, there was a span of 22 bases. The CDR3 spans 18 residues. CDR3 DNA: TGTGCCAGCAGCTCCCAAGAAATCGCCGGGACAAACTCCTACGAGCAGTACTTC. It codes for CASSSQEIAGTNSYEQYF.

This sequence joins TRBV6-4 and TRBJ1-5; D uncertain. Germline CDR1 MRHNA, CDR2 SNTAGT. This CDR3 contains 13 residues. V was trimmed by 3 bases and J by 6 bases, leaving 9 bases between them. CDR3 region: CASSESLSQPQHF. CDR3 in DNA: TGTGCCAGCAGTGAATCGTTGTCTCAGCCCCAGCATTTT.

The V and J genes are TRBV6-4 and TRBJ2-3, with 9 bases aligning to TRBD1. The V gene's germline CDR1 is MRHNA and CDR2 SNTAGT. The CDR3 is made up of 13 amino acids. J lost 6 bases, V lost 8 bases, and 6 bases had no gene match. The CDR3 protein is CASAGQGGDTQYF. CDR3 nucleotides: TGTGCCAGCGCGGGACAGGGTGGGGATACGCAGTATTTT.

V and J are TRBV12-5 and TRBJ2-7; D is unclear. CDR1 is LGHNT and CDR2 is FRNRAP in the germline V gene. V gave up 1 base and J gave up 2 bases, with 6 bases separating them. The CDR3 sequence is 13 residues long. The CDR3 is CASGLAPTYEQYF. CDR3 bases: TGTGCTAGTGGTTTGGCCCCTACCTACGAGCAGTACTTC.

The chain couples TRBV4-1 to TRBJ2-5, with D perhaps TRBD2 (6 bases). Germline V CDR1 and CDR2: MGHRA, YSYEKL. V lost 1 base to trimming and J lost 5 bases, with 17 bases between them. The CDR3 sequence is 16 residues long. In DNA form, the CDR3 reads TGCGCCAGCAGCCAAGGGTCTGGGCCTGCGGGGGAGACCCAGTACTTC. Protein sequence: CASSQGSGPAGETQYF.